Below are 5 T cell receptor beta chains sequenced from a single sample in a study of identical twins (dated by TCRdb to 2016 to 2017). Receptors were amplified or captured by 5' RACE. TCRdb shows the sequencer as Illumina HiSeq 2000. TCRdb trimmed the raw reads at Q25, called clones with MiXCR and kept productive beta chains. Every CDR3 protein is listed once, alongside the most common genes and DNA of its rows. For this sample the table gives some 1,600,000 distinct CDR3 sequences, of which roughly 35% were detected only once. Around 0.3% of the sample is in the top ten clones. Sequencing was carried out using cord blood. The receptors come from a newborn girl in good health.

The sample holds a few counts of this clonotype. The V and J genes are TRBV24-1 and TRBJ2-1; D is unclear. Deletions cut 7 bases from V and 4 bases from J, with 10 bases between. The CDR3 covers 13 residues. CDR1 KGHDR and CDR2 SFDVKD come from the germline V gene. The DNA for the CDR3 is TGTGCCACCAGGGAGAGTGGGTACAATGAGCAGTTCTTC. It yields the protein CATRESGYNEQFF.

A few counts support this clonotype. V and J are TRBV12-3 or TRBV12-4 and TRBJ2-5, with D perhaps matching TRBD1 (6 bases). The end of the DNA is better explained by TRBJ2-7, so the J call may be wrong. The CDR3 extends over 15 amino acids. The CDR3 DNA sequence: TGTGCCAGCAGTTTAACACAGGGAGTGGGCAACGAGCAGTACTTC. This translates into CASSLTQGVGNEQYF.

The CDR3 loop reads CASSLYSDRGRNEQFF. The CDR3, as DNA: TGTGCCAGCAGTTTATACTCGGACAGGGGGCGCAATGAGCAGTTCTTC. The chain recombines TRBV27 with TRBJ2-1; TRBD1 aligns across 11 bases. CDR3 length: 16 residues. In germline, CDR1 is MNHEY, CDR2 SMNVEV (reference sequence). V shed 1 base and J 6 bases; nucleotides not matched to a gene: 5.

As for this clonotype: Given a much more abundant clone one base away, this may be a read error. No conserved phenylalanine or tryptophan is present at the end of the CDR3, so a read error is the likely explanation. The CDR3 DNA reads as TGTGCCAGCAGCGTAGGACCTTATGGCTACACCTCC. Protein product: CASSVGPYGYTS. The rearrangement links TRBV9 to TRBJ1-2, with no clear D. CDR1 SGDLS and CDR2 YYNGEE come from the germline V gene. V lost 0 bases to trimming and J lost 5 bases, with 5 bases between them. The CDR3 contains 12 residues.

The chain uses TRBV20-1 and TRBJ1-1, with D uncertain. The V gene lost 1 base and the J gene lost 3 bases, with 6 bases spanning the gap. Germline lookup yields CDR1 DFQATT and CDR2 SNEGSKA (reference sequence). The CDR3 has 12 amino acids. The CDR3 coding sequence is TGCAGTGCTAGAGGGCGCTACACTGAAGCTTTCTTT. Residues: CSARGRYTEAFF.